These 9 T cell receptor beta chains share one sample of origin, sequenced in a study of neoadjuvant anti-PD-1 for oral cavity cancer (dated by TCRdb to the early 2020s). This specimen's time point label, interpreted: after neoadjuvant nivolumab, at surgical resection. The receptor library was made with the immunoSEQ multiplex PCR assay. The clones in this table, taken by TCRdb from immuneACCESS, are in-frame only. Not every clone is retained; where verified, under half of the shortfall comes from an unresolved V gene, and the cause of the rest is unknown. The sample yields roughly 9,600 clones; 60% to 80% were counted once. The top ten hold approximately 3.8% of the sample. This specimen consisted of PBMCs, obtained after nivolumab (anti-PD-1) treatment. These receptors originate from a person between 35 and 79 years old with oral cavity squamous cell carcinoma.

The chain joins TRBV10-1 to TRBJ2-3, with D unresolved. Germline V gene data show CDR1 as WNHNN and CDR2 as SYGVQD (reference sequence). This CDR3 contains 12 residues. V gave up 2 bases and J gave up 6 bases, with 6 bases separating them. The CDR3 nucleotides are TGCGCCAGCAGTGAGGCGAGGGATACGCAGTATTTT. This codes for CASSEARDTQYF.

This chain connects TRBV28 to TRBJ1-1; possible D gene TRBD1, 6 bases. CDR1 is MDHEN, CDR2 SYDVKM, per germline. The CDR3 contains 15 residues. Between the trimmed V and J ends, which lost 3 bases and 2 bases, there was a span of 13 bases. The DNA of the CDR3 is TGTGCCAGCAGTTTGATAGGGGGTGTTAACACTGAAGCTTTCTTT. Protein: CASSLIGGVNTEAFF. The complete variable domain, with remaining parts taken from reference TRBV28 and TRBJ1-1, reads DVKVTQSSRYLVKRTGEKVFLECVQDMDHENMFWYRQDPGLGLRLIYFSYDVKMKEKGDIPEGYSVSREKKERFSLILESASTNQTSMYLCASSLIGGVNTEAFFGQGTRLTVV.

The chain links TRBV7-3 to TRBJ2-3; D perhaps matches TRBD2 (5 bases). Germline V gene data show CDR1 as SGHTA and CDR2 as FQGTGA. The V gene lost 2 bases and the J gene lost 0 bases, with 12 bases spanning the gap. The length of the CDR3 is 16 residues. Here the CDR3 DNA reads TGTGCCAGCAGCTTATCAGCGGCAAGTAGCACAGATACGCAGTATTTT. Translating gives CASSLSAASSTDTQYF.

CDR3 DNA: TGTGCCACCAGCAGAGGAGCGGGAGGGAATGAGCAGTTCTTC. Translation gives CATSRGAGGNEQFF. The genes are TRBV15 and TRBJ2-1; 10 bases fit TRBD2. The V segment lost 1 base and the J segment 7 bases; nucleotides outside the gene matches: 1. The CDR3 is 14 amino acids. Germline V gene data show CDR1 as LNHNV and CDR2 as YYDKDF (reference sequence).

The genes are TRBV5-4 and TRBJ2-2; D gene ambiguous. Germline CDR1 is SGHNT and CDR2 is YYREEE (reference sequence). This CDR3 contains 13 residues. Deletions cut 1 base from V and 5 bases from J, with 6 bases between. CDR3 sequence (DNA): TGTGCCAGCAGCTTGATAGATACCGGGGAGCTGTTTTTT. Translated: CASSLIDTGELFF. Supplemented by reference TRBV5-4 and TRBJ2-2, the full variable domain reads ETGVTQSPTHLIKTRGQQVTLRCSSQSGHNTVSWYQQALGQGPQFIFQYYREEENGRGNFPPRFSGLQFPNYSSELNVNALELDDSALYLCASSLIDTGELFFGEGSRLTVL.

V gene TRBV18 combines with J gene TRBJ2-5, with D possibly being TRBD1 or TRBD2 (5 bases each). The CDR3 loop spans 17 amino acids. The germline gives CDR1 KGHSH, CDR2 LQKENI. The germline V and J ends were trimmed by 0 bases and 1 base, with 15 bases remaining between them. The CDR3 reads CASSPPIGTPAQETQYF. As DNA, the CDR3 is TGTGCCAGCTCACCACCCATAGGGACCCCTGCCCAAGAGACCCAGTACTTC.

This clone was observed a single time. The chain links TRBV19 to TRBJ1-4; weak D call: TRBD1 (5 bases). V lost 5 bases, J lost 10 bases, and 17 bases lay in between. This CDR3 has 14 amino acids. Germline V gene lookup returns CDR1 LNHDA and CDR2 SQIVND (reference sequence). The CDR3 region is CASSVDLTQGKLFF. As DNA, the CDR3 is TGTGCCAGTAGTGTGGACCTAACTCAGGGAAAACTGTTTTTT.

V and J are TRBV19 and TRBJ2-2; D may correspond to TRBD1 or TRBD2 (6 bases each). Germline V gene data show CDR1 as LNHDA and CDR2 as SQIVND (reference sequence). With 6 bases removed from V and 1 base from J, the gap between germline ends came to 15 bases. The CDR3 consists of 16 residues. Here the CDR3 reads CASRRRGGGNTGELFF. Written as DNA, the CDR3 is TGTGCCAGTAGGAGGCGAGGGGGAGGGAACACCGGGGAGCTGTTTTTT.

The chain has TRBV2 and TRBJ2-1; D perhaps matches TRBD2 (6 bases). Germline CDR1 reads SNHLY; CDR2 reads FYNNEI. V gave up 8 bases and J gave up 0 bases, with 14 bases separating them. This CDR3 contains 15 residues. CDR3 sequence: CASGRDSSSYNEQFF. The CDR3 nucleotides are TGTGCCAGCGGCCGGGACTCGAGCTCCTACAATGAGCAGTTCTTC.